This T cell receptor beta chain was sequenced for a study of molecular identifiers for immune sequencing clone quantification. Background on the study: RNA, taken in replicates from about 20,000 or 100,000 naive CD8 cells, was split five ways, with four sequenced.

TCRdb redid the calling of the PCR reads with MiXCR, one entry per CDR3 protein. The data hold about 640,000 distinct CDR3 sequences, with about 20% observed a single time. When naive CD8 T cells were sorted, they were gated as CD8+CD4-CCR7+CD45RA+. About this clonotype: Its antigen remains unidentified. It may be a read error: a sequence one base away is much more abundant.

Notes on the study in general: Detecting spiked Jurkat TCR RNA from one cell among roughly 1 million naive cells was reportedly possible. With a barcode shared among identical TCR molecules, highly expanded clone sizes could be underestimated.

The CDR3 consists of 16 residues. The sequence came from a human donor in good health. Some libraries in this study had Jurkat cell RNA spiked in. The chain employs TRBV12-3 or TRBV12-4 and TRBJ1-1, with TRBD1 as a possible D gene (5 bases). Input material: naive CD8+ T cells from blood, with Jurkat cell RNA spiked in. The subset is: FACS-sorted CD8+CD4-CCR7+CD45RA+ naive T cells. The CDR3 here is CASSFLAGIRDTEASF. The CDR3 region has the DNA TGTGCCAGCAGTTTCTTGGCAGGGATCAGAGACACTGAAGCTTCCTTT.